This T cell receptor beta chain appears in the sequencing data of a study of CD8 T cells in Susac syndrome. It was negative isolation that provided the CD8+ and CD4+ T cells, whereas TEMRA cells were enriched by FACS. Reverse transcription of roughly 0.45 to 1 ug RNA was carried out with random hexamers. TCRdb fed the immunoSEQ multiplex PCR reads into MiXCR, producing one record per CDR3 protein. The table includes approximately 150,000 distinct CDR3 sequences, roughly 95% detected once. The CDR3 totals 15 residues. J was trimmed by 4 bases and V by 5 bases; bases with no gene match: 4. In germline, CDR1 is SNHLY, CDR2 FYNNEI.

The specimen sequenced was CD4+ T cells from PBMCs. The TCR was taken from a human donor with multiple sclerosis. The rearrangement links TRBV2 to TRBJ2-1; 11 positions agree with TRBD1. CDR3 DNA sequence: TGTGCCAGCAGTTGGACAGGGGGCGATTACAATGAGCAGTTCTTC. This encodes CASSWTGGDYNEQFF.